Sequencing of this T cell receptor beta chain was carried out in a study of CD8 T cells in Susac syndrome. This clonotype has only one observation. Random hexamers primed reverse transcription of about 0.5 to 1 ug RNA. TCRdb used MiXCR to reprocess the immunoSEQ multiplex PCR reads, holding one entry per CDR3 protein. The sample has a few hundred thousand distinct CDR3 sequences; approximately 81% are singletons. Sequences were obtained from CD8+ T cells from PBMCs. This TCR was sampled from a human donor with multiple sclerosis.

The CDR3 sequence is CASSVSTDTQYF. CDR3 DNA: TGTGCCAGCAGCGTTTCGACCGACACGCAGTATTTT. The chain recombines TRBV9 with TRBJ2-3; D uncertain. The V gene's germline CDR1 is SGDLS and CDR2 YYNGEE. Trimming took off 2 bases at V and 9 bases at J, with 10 bases between the two ends. CDR3 length equals 12 residues.